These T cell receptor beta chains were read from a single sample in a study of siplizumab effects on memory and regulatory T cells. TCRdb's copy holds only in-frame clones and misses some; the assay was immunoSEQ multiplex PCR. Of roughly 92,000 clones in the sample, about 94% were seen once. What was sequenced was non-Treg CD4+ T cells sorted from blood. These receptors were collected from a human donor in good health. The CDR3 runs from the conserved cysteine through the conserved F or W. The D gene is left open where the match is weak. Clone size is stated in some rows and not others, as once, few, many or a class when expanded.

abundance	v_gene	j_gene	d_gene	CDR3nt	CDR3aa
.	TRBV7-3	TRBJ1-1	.	TGTGCCAGCAGCCCCGGGACGGGGGGGAACACTGAAGCTTTCTTT	CASSPGTGGNTEAFF
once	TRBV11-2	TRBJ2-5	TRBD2	TGTGCCAGCAGCTGGAGTAGCGGGGACCAAGAGACCCAGTACTTC	CASSWSSGDQETQYF
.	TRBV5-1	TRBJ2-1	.	TGCGCCAGCAGCTTCGCCCTCGGACAGCCGAGCTCCTACAATGAGCAGTTCTTC	CASSFALGQPSSYNEQFF
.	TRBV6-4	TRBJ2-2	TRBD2	TGTGCCAGCAGAAAAGCGGGGGGAATCACCGGGGAGCTGTTTTTT	CASRKAGGITGELFF
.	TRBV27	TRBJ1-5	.	TGTGCCAGCAGTTTATGGAGTTATAGCAATCAGCCCCAGCATTTT	CASSLWSYSNQPQHF
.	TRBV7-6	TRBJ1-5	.	TGTGCCAGCAGCTTAGCGTCGTGGGGGGGCGCGGGTCAGCCCCAGCATTTT	CASSLASWGGAGQPQHF
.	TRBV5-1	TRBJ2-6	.	TGCGCCAGCAGCTTAGGCGCTGGGGCCAACGTCCTGACTTTC	CASSLGAGANVLTF
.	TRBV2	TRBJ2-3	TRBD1	TGTGCCAAAGGGACAGGGGGTACAGATACGCAGTATTTT	CAKGTGGTDTQYF
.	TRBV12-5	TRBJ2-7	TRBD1	TGTGCTAGTGGTTCAGGACAGGGGGACCACGAGCAGTACTTC	CASGSGQGDHEQYF
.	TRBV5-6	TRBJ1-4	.	TGTGCCAGCAGCTTGGGGACACCTTCTCTTGAAAAACTGTTTTTT	CASSLGTPSLEKLFF
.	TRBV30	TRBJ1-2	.	TGTGCCTGGAGAGGTTGGGGAGTAGGGGGCTACACCTTC	CAWRGWGVGGYTF
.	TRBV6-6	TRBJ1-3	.	TGTGCCAGCAGAACGGACACCCGCTCTGGAAACACCATATATTTT	CASRTDTRSGNTIYF
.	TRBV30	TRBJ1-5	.	TGTGCCTGGGGGGCCCCGGGGGGTCAGCCCCAGCATTTT	CAWGAPGGQPQHF
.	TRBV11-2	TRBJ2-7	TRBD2	TGTGCCAGCAGCTTACGGGCTAGCGGGAGCTCCTACGAGCAGTACTTC	CASSLRASGSSYEQYF
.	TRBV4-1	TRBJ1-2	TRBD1	TGCGCCAGCAGCCGAGACAGGGATAACTATGGCTGCACCTTC	CASSRDRDNYGCTF
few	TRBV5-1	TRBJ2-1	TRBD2	TGCGCCAGCAGCCGGCTGGGGGGGAACTACCTTTACAATGAGCAGTTCTTC	CASSRLGGNYLYNEQFF
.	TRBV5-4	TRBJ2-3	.	TGTGCCAGCAGCCTTAAACGGAGTAGCGCTACAGATACGCAGTATTTT	CASSLKRSSATDTQYF
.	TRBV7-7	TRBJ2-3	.	TGTGCTAGCAGCTTAGGTGGATCGGCAGATACGCAGTATTTT	CASSLGGSADTQYF
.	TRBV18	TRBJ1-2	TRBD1	TGTGCCAGCTCACAAGGGACAGGGGGTCCCTATGGCTACACCTTC	CASSQGTGGPYGYTF